This TCR beta chain was identified in a study of control samples from healthy donors and cancer patients. Germline V gives CDR1 KGHDR, CDR2 SFDVKD. The CDR3 is 13 amino acids. With V trimmed by 11 bases and J by 5 bases, 6 bases remained unmatched. This table comes from immunoSEQ multiplex PCR, and its TCRdb copy is limited to in-frame clones, with some not included. The profile shows about 180,000 clones, 85% to 90% of them singletons. This clonotype was obtained from a woman aged 50 to 65 in good health. The chain links TRBV24-1 to TRBJ2-2, with 8 bases matching TRBD1. The sequenced sample consisted of blood. CDR3 loop: CAINDRGTGELFF. The CDR3 DNA sequence: TGTGCCATAAACGACAGGGGTACCGGGGAGCTGTTTTTT.